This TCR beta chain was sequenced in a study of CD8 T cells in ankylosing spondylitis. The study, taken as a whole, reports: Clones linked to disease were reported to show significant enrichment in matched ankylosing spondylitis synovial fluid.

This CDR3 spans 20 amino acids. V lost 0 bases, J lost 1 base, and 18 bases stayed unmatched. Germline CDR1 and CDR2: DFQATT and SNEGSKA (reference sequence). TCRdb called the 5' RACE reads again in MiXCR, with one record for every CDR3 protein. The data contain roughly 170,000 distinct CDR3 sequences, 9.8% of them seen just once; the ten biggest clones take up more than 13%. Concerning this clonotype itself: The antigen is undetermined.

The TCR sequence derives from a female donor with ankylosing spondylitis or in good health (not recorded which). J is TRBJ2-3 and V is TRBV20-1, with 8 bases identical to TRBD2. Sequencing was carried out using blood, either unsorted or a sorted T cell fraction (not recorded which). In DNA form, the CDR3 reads TGCAGTGCTAGAGATGAGTTAGCGGGAACCTGGGCCACTGGCACAGATACGCAGTATTTT. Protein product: CSARDELAGTWATGTDTQYF.